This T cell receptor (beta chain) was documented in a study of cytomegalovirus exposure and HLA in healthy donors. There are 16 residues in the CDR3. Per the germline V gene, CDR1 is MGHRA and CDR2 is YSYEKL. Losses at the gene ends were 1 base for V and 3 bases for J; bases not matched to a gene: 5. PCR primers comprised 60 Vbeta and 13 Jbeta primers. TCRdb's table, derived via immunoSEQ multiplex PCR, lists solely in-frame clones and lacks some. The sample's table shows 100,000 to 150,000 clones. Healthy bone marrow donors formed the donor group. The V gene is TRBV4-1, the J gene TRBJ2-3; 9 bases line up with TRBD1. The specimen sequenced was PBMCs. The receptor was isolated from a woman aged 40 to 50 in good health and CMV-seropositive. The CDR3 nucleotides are TGCGCCAGCAGCCAAGCTCCGGGACAGGGAACAGATACGCAGTATTTT. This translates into CASSQAPGQGTDTQYF.